This T cell receptor beta chain was recovered during a study of monozygotic twins with inflammatory bowel disease. Overall study findings and caveats: For IBD patients, clonotypes shared with others were fewer than for healthy twins, especially with disease activity.

The quantity of total RNA per TCR library was 3500 ng. Each CDR3 protein gets one entry in TCRdb, which reprocessed the 5' RACE reads and gives no DNA. This repertoire includes around 220,000 distinct CDR3 sequences. RNA in its total form was extracted from whole blood, and T cells were not sorted. Turning to this clonotype: Its cognate antigen is unknown.

The source of this sequence is a human donor with ulcerative colitis or Crohn's disease, or a healthy co-twin of an affected twin (not recorded which). Sequencing was done on a sample of blood.

CDR3 amino acids: CASSPDRDRGYTF. The rearrangement joins TRBV18 to TRBJ1-2; TCRdb names TRBD1, which stays unverified in the absence of DNA. From germline, CDR1 is KGHSH and CDR2 LQKENI. This CDR3 has 13 amino acids.